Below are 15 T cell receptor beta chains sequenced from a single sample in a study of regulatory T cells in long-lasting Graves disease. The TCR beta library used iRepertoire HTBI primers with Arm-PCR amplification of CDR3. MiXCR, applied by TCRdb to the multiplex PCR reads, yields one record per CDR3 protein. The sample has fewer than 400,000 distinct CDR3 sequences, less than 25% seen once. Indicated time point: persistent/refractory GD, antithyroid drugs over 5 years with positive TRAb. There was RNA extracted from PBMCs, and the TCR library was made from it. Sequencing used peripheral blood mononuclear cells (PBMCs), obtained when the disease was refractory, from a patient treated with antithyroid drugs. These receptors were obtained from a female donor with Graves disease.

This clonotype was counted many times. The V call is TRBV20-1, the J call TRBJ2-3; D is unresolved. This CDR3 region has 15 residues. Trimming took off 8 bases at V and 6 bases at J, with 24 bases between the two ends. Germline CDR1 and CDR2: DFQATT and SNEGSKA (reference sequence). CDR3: CSTPFMWEDGDTQYF. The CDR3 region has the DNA TGCAGTACCCCCTTTATGTGGGAAGATGGCGATACGCAGTATTTT.

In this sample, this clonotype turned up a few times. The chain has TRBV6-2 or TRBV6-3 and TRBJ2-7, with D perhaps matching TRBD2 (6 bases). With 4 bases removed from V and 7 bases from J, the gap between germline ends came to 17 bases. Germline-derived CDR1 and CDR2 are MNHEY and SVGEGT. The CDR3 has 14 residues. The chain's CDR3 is CASSLIGTAGEQYF. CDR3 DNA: TGTGCCAGCAGTTTAATCGGGACCGCGGGGGAGCAGTACTTC.

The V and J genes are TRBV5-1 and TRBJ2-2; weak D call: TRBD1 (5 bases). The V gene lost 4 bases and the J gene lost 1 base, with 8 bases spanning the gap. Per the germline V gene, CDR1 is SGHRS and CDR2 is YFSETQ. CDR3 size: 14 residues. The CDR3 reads CASSAGQNTGELFF. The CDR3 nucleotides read TGCGCCAGCAGCGCCGGACAGAACACCGGGGAGCTGTTTTTT.

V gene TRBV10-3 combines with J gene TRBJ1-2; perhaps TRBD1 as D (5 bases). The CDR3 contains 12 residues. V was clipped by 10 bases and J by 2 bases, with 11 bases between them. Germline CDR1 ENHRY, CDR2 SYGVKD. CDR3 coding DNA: TGTGCCACCTGGGACCGAAACTATGGCTACACCTTC. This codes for CATWDRNYGYTF.

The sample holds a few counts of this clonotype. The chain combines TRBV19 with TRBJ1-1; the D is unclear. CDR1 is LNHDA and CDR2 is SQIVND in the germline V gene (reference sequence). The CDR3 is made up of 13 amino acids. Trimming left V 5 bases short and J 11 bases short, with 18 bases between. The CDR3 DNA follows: TGTGCCAGTAGTCCGGCCCGGACCTCCGGGGCTTTCTTT. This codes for CASSPARTSGAFF.

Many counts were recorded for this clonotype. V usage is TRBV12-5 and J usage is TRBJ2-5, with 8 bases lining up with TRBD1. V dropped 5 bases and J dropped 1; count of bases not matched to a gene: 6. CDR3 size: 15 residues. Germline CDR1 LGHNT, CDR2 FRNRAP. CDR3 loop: CASGPGTGLQETQYF. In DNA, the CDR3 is TGTGCTAGTGGTCCCGGGACAGGCCTCCAAGAGACCCAGTACTTC.

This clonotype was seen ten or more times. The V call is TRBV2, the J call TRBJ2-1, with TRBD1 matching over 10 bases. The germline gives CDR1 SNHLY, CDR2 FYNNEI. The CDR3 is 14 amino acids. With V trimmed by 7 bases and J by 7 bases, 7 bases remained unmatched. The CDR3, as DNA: TGTGCCAGCACCAGACAGGGGGCGATGAATGAGCAGTTCTTC. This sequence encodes CASTRQGAMNEQFF.

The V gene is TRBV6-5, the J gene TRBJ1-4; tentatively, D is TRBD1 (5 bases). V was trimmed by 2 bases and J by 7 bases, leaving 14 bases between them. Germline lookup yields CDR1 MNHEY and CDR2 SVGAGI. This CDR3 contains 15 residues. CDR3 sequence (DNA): TGTGCCAGCAGTTACCGGGGGAACCGGGGTGAAAAACTGTTTTTT. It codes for CASSYRGNRGEKLFF.

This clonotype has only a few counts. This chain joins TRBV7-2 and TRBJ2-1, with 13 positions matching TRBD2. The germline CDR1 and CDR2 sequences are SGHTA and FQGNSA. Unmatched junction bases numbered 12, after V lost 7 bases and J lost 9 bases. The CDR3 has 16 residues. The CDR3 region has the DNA TGTGCCAGCACCATAGGACTAGCGGGAGATAAGGGTGAGCAGTTCTTC. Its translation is CASTIGLAGDKGEQFF.

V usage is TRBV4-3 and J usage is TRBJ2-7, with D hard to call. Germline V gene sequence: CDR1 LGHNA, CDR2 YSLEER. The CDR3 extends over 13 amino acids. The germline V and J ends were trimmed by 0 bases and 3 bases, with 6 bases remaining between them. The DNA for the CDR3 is TGCGCCAGCAGCCAAGATCTGCTCTACGAGCAGTACTTC. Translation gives CASSQDLLYEQYF.

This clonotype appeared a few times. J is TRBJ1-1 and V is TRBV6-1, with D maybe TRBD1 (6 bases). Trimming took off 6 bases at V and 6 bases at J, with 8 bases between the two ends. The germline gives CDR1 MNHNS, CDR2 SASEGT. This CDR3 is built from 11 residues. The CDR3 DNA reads TGTGCCAGCAGACAGGGTCCTGAAGCTTTCTTT. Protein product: CASRQGPEAFF.

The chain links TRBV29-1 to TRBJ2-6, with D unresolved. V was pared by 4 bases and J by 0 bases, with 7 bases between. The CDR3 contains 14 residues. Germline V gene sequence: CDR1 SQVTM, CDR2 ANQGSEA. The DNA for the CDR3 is TGCAGCGTTGTCTCAGACTCTGGGGCCAACGTCCTGACTTTC. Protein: CSVVSDSGANVLTF.

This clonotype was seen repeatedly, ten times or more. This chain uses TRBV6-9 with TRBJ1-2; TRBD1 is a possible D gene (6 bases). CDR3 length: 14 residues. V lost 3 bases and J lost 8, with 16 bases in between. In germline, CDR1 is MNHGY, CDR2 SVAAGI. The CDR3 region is CASSYSQGIGGYTF. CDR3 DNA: TGTGCCAGCAGTTACTCACAGGGTATTGGGGGCTACACCTTC.

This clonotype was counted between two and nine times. CDR3 protein: CASSPDNFAEQYF. The DNA of the CDR3 is TGTGCCAGCAGCCCCGACAACTTCGCCGAGCAGTACTTC. The gene calls are TRBV5-4 and TRBJ2-7; D unclear. Per germline, CDR1 SGHNT and CDR2 YYREEE (reference sequence). This CDR3 is built from 13 residues. Trimming removed 4 bases from V and 6 bases from J, with 14 bases in between.

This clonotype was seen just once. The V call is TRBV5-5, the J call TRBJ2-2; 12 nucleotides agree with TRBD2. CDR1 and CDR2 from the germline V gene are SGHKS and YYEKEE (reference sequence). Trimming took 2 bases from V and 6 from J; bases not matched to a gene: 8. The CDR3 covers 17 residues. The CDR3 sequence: CASSFLLLAGGPGELFF. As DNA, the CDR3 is TGTGCCAGCAGCTTCTTACTTCTAGCGGGAGGGCCCGGGGAGCTGTTTTTT. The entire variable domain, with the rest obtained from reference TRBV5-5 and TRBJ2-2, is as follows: DAGVTQSPTHLIKTRGQQVTLRCSPISGHKSVSWYQQVLGQGPQFIFQYYEKEERGRGNFPDRFSARQFPNYSSELNVNALLLGDSALYLCASSFLLLAGGPGELFFGEGSRLTVL.